This TCR beta chain was profiled in a study of T cell responses to AZD1222 COVID-19 vaccine. Study information: Recipients boosted at about 4 weeks or about 12 weeks are pooled. Broader study findings: Most donors were white British, females outnumbered males, and clonal diversity was possibly underestimated. CD4 TCRs linked to vaccination spanned spike, dominating at 160-218 and 743-854.

This table comes from immunoSEQ multiplex PCR, and its TCRdb copy is limited to in-frame clones, with some not included. The sample comprises under 140,000 clones, nearly 90% of which are singletons, and roughly 3% rests with the top ten. The germline gives CDR1 SGHTA, CDR2 FQGNSA. Germline trimming cut 5 bases from V and 8 bases from J; bases unmatched to any gene: 13. CDR3 size: 15 residues. In its sample, this clone was seen a few times. Its antigen is currently unknown. The chain uses TRBV7-2 and TRBJ2-7, with 9 bases that match TRBD1. The receptor was isolated from an adult in good health. The sample was peripheral blood, taken on day 0 of AZD1222 vaccination. This CDR3 reads CASSPRLGDREKQYF. The DNA of the CDR3 is TGTGCCAGCAGCCCCCGCCTGGGGGACAGGGAAAAGCAGTACTTC. The full variable domain, completed using reference TRBV7-2 and TRBJ2-7, is GAGVSQSPSNKVTEKGKDVELRCDPISGHTALYWYRQSLGQGLEFLIYFQGNSAPDKSGLPSDRFSAERTGGSVSTLTIQRTQQEDSAVYLCASSPRLGDREKQYFGPGTRLTVT.